This T cell receptor (beta chain) was identified during a study of beta chain features in type 1 diabetes. Looking at the study overall: Cell yields, gender and age were similar in healthy donors and patients. There were approximately 100,000,000 sorted cells examined across all samples.

The entirety of the isolated RNA underwent reverse transcription, so expressed TCRB transcripts were sequenced. This table comes from immunoSEQ multiplex PCR, and its TCRdb copy is limited to in-frame clones, with some not included. The sample has some 360,000 clones, roughly 9.8% seen once. Regarding the study as a whole: TCRB CDR3 length was moderately but significantly reduced in all four CD4+ subsets of Type 1 diabetes patients.

Germline CDR1 and CDR2: LGHNA and YSLEER. V shed 0 bases, J shed 10 bases, and the junction held 5 bases outside the gene matches. There are 14 residues in the CDR3. This clone turned up a few times. Its cognate antigen is unknown. This TCR was sampled from a young man with type 1 diabetes. The V gene is TRBV4-3, the J gene TRBJ2-5; 10 bases map to TRBD2. The sequenced sample was central memory CD4+ T cells from blood. CDR3 sequence (DNA): TGCGCCAGCAGCCAAGACGTGAGACTAGCGGGCCAGTACTTC. It is translated as CASSQDVRLAGQYF.